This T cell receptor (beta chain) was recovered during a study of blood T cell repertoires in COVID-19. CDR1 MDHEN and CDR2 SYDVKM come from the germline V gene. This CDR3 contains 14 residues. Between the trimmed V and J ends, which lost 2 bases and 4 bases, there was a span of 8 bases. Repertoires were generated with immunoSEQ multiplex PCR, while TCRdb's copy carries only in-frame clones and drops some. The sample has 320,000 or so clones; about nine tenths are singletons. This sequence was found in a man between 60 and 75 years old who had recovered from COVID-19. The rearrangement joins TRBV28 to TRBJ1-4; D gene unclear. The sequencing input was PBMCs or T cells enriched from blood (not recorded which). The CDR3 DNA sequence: TGTGCCAGCAGTTTACGAGGATTTAATGAAAAACTGTTTTTT. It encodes CASSLRGFNEKLFF.